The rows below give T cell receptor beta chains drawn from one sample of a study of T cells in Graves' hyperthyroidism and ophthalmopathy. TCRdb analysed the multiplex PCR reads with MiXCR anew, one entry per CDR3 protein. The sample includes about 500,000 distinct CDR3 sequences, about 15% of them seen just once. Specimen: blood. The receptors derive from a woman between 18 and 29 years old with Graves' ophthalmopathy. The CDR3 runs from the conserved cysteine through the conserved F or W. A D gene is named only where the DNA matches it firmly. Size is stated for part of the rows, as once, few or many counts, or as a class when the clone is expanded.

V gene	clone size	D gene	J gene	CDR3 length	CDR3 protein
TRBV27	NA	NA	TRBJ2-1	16	CASRRDGFGSYNEQSF
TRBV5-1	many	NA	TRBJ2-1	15	CASSLWTEAGGEQFF
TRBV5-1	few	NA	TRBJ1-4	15	CASSHPGQTNEKLFF
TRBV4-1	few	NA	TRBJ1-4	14	CASSLSRDNEKLFF
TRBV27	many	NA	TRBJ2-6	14	CASSLGAGANVLTF
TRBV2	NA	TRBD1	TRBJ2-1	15	CASRKTGTGLGEQFF
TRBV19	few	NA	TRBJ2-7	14	CASSMAIRAYEQYF
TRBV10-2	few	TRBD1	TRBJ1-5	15	CASSAGTGPNQPQHF
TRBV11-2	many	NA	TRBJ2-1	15	CASSFTEGAYNEQFF
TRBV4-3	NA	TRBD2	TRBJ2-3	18	CASSQDLPSGSRADTQYF
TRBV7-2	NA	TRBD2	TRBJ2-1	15	CASSWTRATYNEQFF
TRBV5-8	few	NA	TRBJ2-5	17	CASSLWSGWDSEETQYF
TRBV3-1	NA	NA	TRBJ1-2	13	CASSDAPQDGYTF
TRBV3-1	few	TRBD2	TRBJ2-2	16	CASSGLAGSNTGELFF
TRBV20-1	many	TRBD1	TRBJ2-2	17	CSARDRWTGGPTGELFF
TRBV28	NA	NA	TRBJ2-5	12	CASSITRRAQGF
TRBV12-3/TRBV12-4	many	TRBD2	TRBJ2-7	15	CASSPGGLASYEQYF
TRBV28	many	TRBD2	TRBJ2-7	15	CASRSPGLAAYEQYF
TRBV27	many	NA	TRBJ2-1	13	CAIATSSYNEQFF
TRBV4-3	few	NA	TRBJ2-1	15	CASRVDTATIFEQFF
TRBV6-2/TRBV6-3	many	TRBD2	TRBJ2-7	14	CASSYGLEKYEQYF
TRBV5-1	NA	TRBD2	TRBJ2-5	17	CASSLGLAGAYQETQYF
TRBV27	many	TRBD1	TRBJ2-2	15	CASSPDRGNTGELFF
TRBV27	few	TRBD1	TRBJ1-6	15	CASSHTSTGNSPLHF
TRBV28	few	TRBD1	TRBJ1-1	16	CASSRDRGTEESEAFF
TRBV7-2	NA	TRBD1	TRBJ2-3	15	CASSLVGQGADTQYF
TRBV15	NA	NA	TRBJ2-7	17	CATSRGSGSSGAYEQYF
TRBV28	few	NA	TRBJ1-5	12	CASSGRNQPQHF
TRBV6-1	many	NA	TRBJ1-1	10	CASMRREAFF
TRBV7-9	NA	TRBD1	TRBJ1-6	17	CASSLTRTGTGNSPLHF
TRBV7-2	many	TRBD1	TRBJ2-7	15	CASSFRKGQGYEQYF
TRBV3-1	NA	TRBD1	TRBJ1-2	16	CASSQMDRGANYGYTF
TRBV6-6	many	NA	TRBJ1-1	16	CASSYDPRGMNTEAFF
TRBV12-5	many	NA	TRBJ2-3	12	CASGLNTDTQYF
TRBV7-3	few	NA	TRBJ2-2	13	CASSFEVAGELFF
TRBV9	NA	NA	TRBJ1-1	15	CASSADVDLNTEAFF
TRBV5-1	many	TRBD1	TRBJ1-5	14	CASSATGGGQPQHF
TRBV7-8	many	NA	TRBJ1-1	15	CASSLAGWSNTEAFF
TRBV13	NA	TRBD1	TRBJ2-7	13	CASTIDRDREQYF
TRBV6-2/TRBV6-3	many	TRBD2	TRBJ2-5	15	CASRGGLAAGETQYF
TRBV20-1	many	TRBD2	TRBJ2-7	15	CSARKLAGGIYEQYF
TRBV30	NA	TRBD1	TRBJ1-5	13	CAWSARGDQPQHF
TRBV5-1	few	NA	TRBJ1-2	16	CASSSPIEDGTYGYTF
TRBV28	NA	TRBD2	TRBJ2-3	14	CASRREFGTDTQYF
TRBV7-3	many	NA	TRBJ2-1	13	CASSLNTLGEQFF
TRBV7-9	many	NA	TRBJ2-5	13	CASSSPGSQTQYF
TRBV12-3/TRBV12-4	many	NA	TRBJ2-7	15	CASSLGQDPRYEQYF
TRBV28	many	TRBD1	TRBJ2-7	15	CASSLIGWTGYEQYF
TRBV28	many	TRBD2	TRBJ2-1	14	CASTSSGSMGEQFF
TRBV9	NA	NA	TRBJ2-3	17	CASSVEGGVPPTDTQYF
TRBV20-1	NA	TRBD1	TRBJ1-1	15	CSARAQGGLNTEAFF
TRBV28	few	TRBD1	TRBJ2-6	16	CASSFQTGGGANVLTF
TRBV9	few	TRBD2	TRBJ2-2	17	CASSRELAGDDTGELFF
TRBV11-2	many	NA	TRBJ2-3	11	CASSLGNTQYF
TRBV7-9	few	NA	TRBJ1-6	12	CASSFGDSPLHF
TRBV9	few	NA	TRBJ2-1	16	CASSVAGTPSYNEQFF
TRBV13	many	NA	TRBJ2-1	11	CASSLGIEQFF